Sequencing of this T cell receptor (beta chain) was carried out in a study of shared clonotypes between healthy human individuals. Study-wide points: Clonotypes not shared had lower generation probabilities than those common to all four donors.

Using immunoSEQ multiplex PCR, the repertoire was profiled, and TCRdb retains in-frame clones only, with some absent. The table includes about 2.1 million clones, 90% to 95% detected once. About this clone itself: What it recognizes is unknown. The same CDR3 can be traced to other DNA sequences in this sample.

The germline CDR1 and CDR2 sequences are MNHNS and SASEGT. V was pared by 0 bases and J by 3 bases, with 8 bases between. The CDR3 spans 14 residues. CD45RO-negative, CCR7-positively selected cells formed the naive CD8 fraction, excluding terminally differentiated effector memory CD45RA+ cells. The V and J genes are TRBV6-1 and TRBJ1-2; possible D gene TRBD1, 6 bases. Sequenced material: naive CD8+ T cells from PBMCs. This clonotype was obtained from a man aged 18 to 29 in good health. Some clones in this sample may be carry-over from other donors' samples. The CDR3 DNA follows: TGTGCCAGCAGTGAAGCCCCAGGGGACTATGGCTACACCTTC. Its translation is CASSEAPGDYGYTF.